The entry below describes one T cell receptor (beta chain). The target of this receptor is not known. No qualities accompany the bases; no much larger clone lies one base away. For CDR1 and CDR2, the germline V gene (reference sequence) lists DFQATT and SNEGSKA. Trimmed from V: 5 bases; trimmed from J: 8 bases; junction bases lacking a gene match: 1. From the cysteine up to the phenylalanine, the CDR3 has a length of 10 residues. This entry keeps only the CDR3 DNA: 30 bases, framed from base 1. The immunoSEQ Assay, a bias-controlled multiplex PCR, was used to amplify TCRbeta CDR3 regions from genomic DNA. On the study's bioinformatics: Within the assay, amplification of reference gene primers was used to estimate how many nucleated cells each sample contained. Sequence reads were collapsed and filtered to measure the absolute abundance of every unique TCRbeta CDR3 rearrangement. Productive Simpson clonality was computed per sample as the square root of Simpson's diversity index over productive rearrangements. Not all clones reach the TCRdb copy of this immuneACCESS table, which keeps in-frame sequences only. Checked studies attribute under half of the gap to unresolved V genes and leave the rest unexplained. D and trimming were read from the DNA, whereas the V and J calls and clone size are those reported in that table. The sample table contains 300,000 or so clones; only one count was recorded for 65% to 85% of them. About 1.2% of the sample lies in the top ten.

The entry originates in a study of blood T cell repertoires in COVID-19 (dated by TCRdb to about 2020). Regarding the research as a whole: Samples from collaborators originated in the United States, Italy and Spain and spanned both the acute and convalescent phases of COVID-19. The material from the prospective study consisted of cDNA or gDNA derived from T cells, B-cell-depleted T cells, or PBMCs. Deeply sampled blood TCRbeta repertoires from subjects exposed to, actively infected with, or recovered from COVID-19 were included in the dataset. The repertoires were released in a freely available public database intended as a resource for research on the immune response to SARS-CoV-2. Samples were obtained from the ongoing ImmuneRACE study (first 160 participants) and from over 1,000 subjects provided by 6 global collaborators. Sample metadata almost always included a de-identified subject ID, COVID-19 status, age in years and sex. Where HLA class I and class II types were available, the types were taken from metadata supplied by the sample provider, not from assay-based typing. Summary of the overall study and its limitations: The amount of clinical and demographic metadata varied by source and participant and was provided uncurated.

Whole blood was collected in K2EDTA tubes by collaborating institutions according to the institutions' own protocols. For TCRbeta analysis, collaborators shipped samples as frozen whole blood, isolated PBMCs, or DNA extracted from either of those sample types. Sequenced: peripheral blood. The TCR originated in a woman aged 45-59 years with acute or convalescent COVID-19. The chain employs TRBV20-1 and TRBJ2-3; 7 junctional bases match TRBD1. The CDR3 protein sequence reads: CSASGGTQYF. Here is the DNA: TGCAGTGCTTCAGGGGGTACGCAGTATTTT.